This is a list of T cell receptor beta chains from one sample in a study of T cells after yellow fever vaccination. TCRdb called the 5' RACE reads again in MiXCR, with one record for every CDR3 protein. Among hundreds of thousands of distinct CDR3 sequences, around 3.6% were seen once, and the ten largest hold less than 25%. This specimen consisted of PBMCs, obtained on the day of the yellow fever booster vaccination. These receptor sequences come from a man aged 18 to 35 who received the YFV17D yellow fever vaccine. The CDR3 runs from the conserved cysteine through the conserved F or W. Each record gives: clone size, D gene, V gene, J gene, CDR3 protein, CDR3 DNA. A D gene is named only where the DNA matches it firmly. Only some rows state a clone size, as once, few, many or a class for expanded clones.

clone_size: -
d_call: -
v_call: TRBV24-1
j_call: TRBJ2-5
cdr3_aa: CATSEPNTGTTQYF
cdr3_nt: TGTGCCACCAGTGAGCCCAATACCGGGACTACCCAGTACTTC

clone_size: many
d_call: -
v_call: TRBV28
j_call: TRBJ2-5
cdr3_aa: CASSRADQETQYF
cdr3_nt: TGTGCCAGCAGTCGGGCAGACCAAGAGACCCAGTACTTC

clone_size: many
d_call: -
v_call: TRBV4-2
j_call: TRBJ1-2
cdr3_aa: CASSQEGSGEVDGYTF
cdr3_nt: TGTGCCAGCAGCCAAGAAGGGTCGGGGGAAGTTGATGGCTACACCTTC

clone_size: many
d_call: -
v_call: TRBV5-1
j_call: TRBJ2-1
cdr3_aa: CASSPTPSSYNEQFF
cdr3_nt: TGCGCCAGCAGCCCGACTCCCAGCTCCTACAATGAGCAGTTCTTC

clone_size: many
d_call: TRBD2
v_call: TRBV6-2/TRBV6-3
j_call: TRBJ2-1
cdr3_aa: CASSEVQAGEYNEQFF
cdr3_nt: TGTGCCAGCAGTGAGGTTCAAGCGGGGGAGTACAATGAGCAGTTCTTC

clone_size: -
d_call: -
v_call: TRBV10-3
j_call: TRBJ1-2
cdr3_aa: CAISESGGAPNYGYTF
cdr3_nt: TGTGCCATCAGTGAGTCCGGCGGGGCGCCTAACTATGGCTACACCTTC

clone_size: -
d_call: TRBD2
v_call: TRBV5-1
j_call: TRBJ2-1
cdr3_aa: CASSIGTSGSYNEQFF
cdr3_nt: TGCGCCAGCAGCATTGGGACTAGCGGCTCCTACAATGAGCAGTTCTTC

clone_size: -
d_call: -
v_call: TRBV28
j_call: TRBJ2-2
cdr3_aa: CASSLFQRGGELFF
cdr3_nt: TGTGCCAGCAGTTTATTTCAGAGGGGCGGGGAGCTGTTTTTT

clone_size: many
d_call: -
v_call: TRBV6-5
j_call: TRBJ1-2
cdr3_aa: CASSPPFTF
cdr3_nt: TGTGCCAGCAGCCCCCCTTTCACCTTC

clone_size: few
d_call: -
v_call: TRBV7-8
j_call: TRBJ2-7
cdr3_aa: CASTRFLGLGEQYF
cdr3_nt: TGTGCCAGCACCCGATTTTTGGGGCTTGGGGAGCAGTACTTC

clone_size: few
d_call: TRBD2
v_call: TRBV4-3
j_call: TRBJ2-1
cdr3_aa: CASSMRGALLNEQFF
cdr3_nt: TGCGCCAGCAGCATGCGGGGGGCTCTTCTGAATGAGCAGTTCTTC

clone_size: many
d_call: -
v_call: TRBV3-1
j_call: TRBJ1-2
cdr3_aa: CASSQAGWGYTF
cdr3_nt: TGTGCCAGCAGCCAAGCTGGATGGGGCTACACCTTC

clone_size: -
d_call: -
v_call: TRBV5-1
j_call: TRBJ2-6
cdr3_aa: CASSLGPWAGGGANVLTF
cdr3_nt: TGCGCCAGCAGCTTGGGTCCCTGGGCAGGTGGTGGGGCCAACGTCCTGACTTTC